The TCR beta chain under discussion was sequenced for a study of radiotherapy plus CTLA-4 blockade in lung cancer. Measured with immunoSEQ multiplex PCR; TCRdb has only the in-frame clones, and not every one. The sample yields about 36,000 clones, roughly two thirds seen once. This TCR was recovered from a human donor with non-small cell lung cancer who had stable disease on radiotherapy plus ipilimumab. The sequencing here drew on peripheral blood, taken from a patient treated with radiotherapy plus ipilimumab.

For the CDR3, the DNA is TGCGCCAGCAGCTTGCAGGCGAACACCGGGGAGCTGTTTTTT. This gives the protein CASSLQANTGELFF. The chain employs TRBV5-1 and TRBJ2-2; D gene uncertain. CDR1 SGHRS and CDR2 YFSETQ come from the germline V gene. Trimming took off 1 base at V and 0 bases at J, with 4 bases between the two ends. CDR3 length: 14 residues.